This TCR beta chain emerged from a study of blood T cells in healthy people across ages. Findings of the study overall: More naive CD4+ cells and higher diversity were found in long-lived than in aged donors.

This CDR3 is 16 amino acids long. Trimming cost V 1 base and J 2 bases, with 9 bases left between them. Germline loops: CDR1 SGHTA, CDR2 FQGTGA. This clonotype was detected only a few times. Its specificity is unknown. Combining a sample-barcoded 5' primer with a J-beta primer mix, a second PCR ran for roughly 7 to 11 cycles. A single record per CDR3 protein comes from TCRdb applying MiXCR to the 5' RACE reads. Altogether about a million distinct CDR3 sequences are present, around two fifths being singletons, with the ten largest covering around 12%. The chain combines TRBV7-3 with TRBJ2-6; D is undetermined. The source is a man between 18 and 35 years old in good health. Sequenced sample: blood. This CDR3 reads CASSLNGGTGANVLTF. In DNA form, the CDR3 reads TGTGCCAGCAGCTTAAATGGTGGAACTGGGGCCAACGTCCTGACTTTC.